This T cell receptor (beta chain) came from a study of OX40 agonist ivuxolimab in advanced cancers. V was cut by 6 bases and J by 9 bases, with 14 bases left in between. CDR3 length: 11 residues. The V gene's germline CDR1 is DFQATT and CDR2 SNEGSKA (reference sequence). The data were produced by immunoSEQ multiplex PCR, yet TCRdb's version contains in-frame clones alone and is incomplete. The sample holds over 80,000 clones, about 86% seen once. The sample in question was CD4+ or CD8+ T cells sorted from blood, obtained in a trial of the OX40 agonist ivuxolimab. The receptor's source is an adult with an advanced solid tumor such as melanoma, head and neck, liver or kidney cancer. V is TRBV20-1 and J is TRBJ2-5; perhaps TRBD2 as D (6 bases). The CDR3 nucleotides read TGCAGTGCGATACTAGCTTCGGCCCAGTACTTC. This sequence encodes CSAILASAQYF.